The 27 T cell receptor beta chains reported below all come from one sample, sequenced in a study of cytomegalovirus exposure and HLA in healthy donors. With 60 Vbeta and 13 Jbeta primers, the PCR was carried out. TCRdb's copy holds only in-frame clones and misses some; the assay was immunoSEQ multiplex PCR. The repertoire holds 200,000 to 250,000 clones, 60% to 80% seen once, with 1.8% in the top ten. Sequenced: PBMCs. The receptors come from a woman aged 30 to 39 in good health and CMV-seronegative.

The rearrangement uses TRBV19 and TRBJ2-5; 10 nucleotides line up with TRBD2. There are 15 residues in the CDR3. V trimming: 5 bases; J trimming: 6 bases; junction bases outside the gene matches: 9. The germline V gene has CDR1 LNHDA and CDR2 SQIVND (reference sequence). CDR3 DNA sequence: TGTGCCAGTAGTTTAGCGGGGGGCCAGTTGAAGACCCAGTACTTC. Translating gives CASSLAGGQLKTQYF.

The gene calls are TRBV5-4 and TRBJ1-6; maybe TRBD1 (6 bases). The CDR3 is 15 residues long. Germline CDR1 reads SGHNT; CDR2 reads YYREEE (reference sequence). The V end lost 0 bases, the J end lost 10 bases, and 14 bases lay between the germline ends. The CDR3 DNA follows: TGTGCCAGCAGCTTGGATCAGGGGTCTAGGTCACCCCTCCACTTT. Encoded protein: CASSLDQGSRSPLHF.

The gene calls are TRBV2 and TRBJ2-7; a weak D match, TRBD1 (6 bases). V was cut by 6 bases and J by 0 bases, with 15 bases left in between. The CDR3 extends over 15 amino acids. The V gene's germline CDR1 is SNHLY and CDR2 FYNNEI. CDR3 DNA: TGTGCCAGCAGGCAACACAGGGAAAGCTCCTACGAGCAGTACTTC. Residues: CASRQHRESSYEQYF.

The CDR3 sequence is CSVSGARTETQYF. The CDR3 region has the DNA TGCAGCGTTAGCGGGGCCAGGACTGAGACCCAGTACTTC. V and J are TRBV29-1 and TRBJ2-5; 7 nucleotides match TRBD2. Germline trimming cut 5 bases from V and 5 bases from J; bases unmatched to any gene: 8. The CDR3 totals 13 residues. Germline values: CDR1 SQVTM, CDR2 ANQGSEA.

The CDR3 reads CASSSGYPAGELFF. The CDR3 nucleotides read TGTGCCAGCAGTTCAGGGTACCCAGCCGGGGAGCTGTTTTTT. This sequence joins TRBV6-1 and TRBJ2-2; D is perhaps TRBD1 (5 bases). Germline V CDR1 and CDR2: MNHNS, SASEGT. The CDR3 runs 14 residues. Trimming took 5 bases from V and 6 from J, leaving 13 bases between them.

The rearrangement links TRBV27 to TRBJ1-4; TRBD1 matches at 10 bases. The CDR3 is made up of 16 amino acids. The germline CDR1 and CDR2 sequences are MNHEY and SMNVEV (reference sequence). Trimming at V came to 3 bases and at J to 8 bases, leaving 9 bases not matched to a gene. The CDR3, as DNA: TGTGCCAGCAGTTTCCGACCGGGACAGGGGACCGAAAAACTGTTTTTT. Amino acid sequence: CASSFRPGQGTEKLFF.

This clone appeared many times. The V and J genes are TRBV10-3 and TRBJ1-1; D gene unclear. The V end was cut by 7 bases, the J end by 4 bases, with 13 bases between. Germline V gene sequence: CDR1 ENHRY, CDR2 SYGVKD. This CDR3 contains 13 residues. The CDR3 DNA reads TGTGCCATCAAGGAGGAGCGGGGCACTGAAGCTTTCTTT. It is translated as CAIKEERGTEAFF.

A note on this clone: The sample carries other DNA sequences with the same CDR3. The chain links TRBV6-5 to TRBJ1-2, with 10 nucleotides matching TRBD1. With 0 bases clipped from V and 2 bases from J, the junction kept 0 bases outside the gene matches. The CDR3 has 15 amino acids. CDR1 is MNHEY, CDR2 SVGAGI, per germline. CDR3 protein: CASSYSGQGNYGYTF. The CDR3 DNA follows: TGTGCCAGCAGTTACTCGGGACAGGGGAACTATGGCTACACCTTC.

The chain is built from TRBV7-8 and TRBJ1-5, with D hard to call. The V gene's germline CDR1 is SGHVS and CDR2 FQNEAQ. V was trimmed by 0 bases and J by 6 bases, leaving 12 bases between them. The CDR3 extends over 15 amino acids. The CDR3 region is CASSLALGESQPQHF. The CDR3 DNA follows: TGTGCCAGCAGCTTAGCGCTCGGGGAGAGTCAGCCCCAGCATTTT.

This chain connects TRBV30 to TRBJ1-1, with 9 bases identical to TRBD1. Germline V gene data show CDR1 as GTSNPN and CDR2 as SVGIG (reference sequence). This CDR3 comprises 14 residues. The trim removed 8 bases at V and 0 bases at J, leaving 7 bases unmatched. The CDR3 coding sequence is TGTGCCGGAGGACAGGGGCTTATGAACACTGAAGCTTTCTTT. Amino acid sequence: CAGGQGLMNTEAFF. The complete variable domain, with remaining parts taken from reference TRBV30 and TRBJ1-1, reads SQTIHQWPATLVQPVGSPLSLECTVEGTSNPNLYWYRQAAGRGLQLLFYSVGIGQISSEVPQNLSASRPQDRQFILSSKKLLLSDSGFYLCAGGQGLMNTEAFFGQGTRLTVV.

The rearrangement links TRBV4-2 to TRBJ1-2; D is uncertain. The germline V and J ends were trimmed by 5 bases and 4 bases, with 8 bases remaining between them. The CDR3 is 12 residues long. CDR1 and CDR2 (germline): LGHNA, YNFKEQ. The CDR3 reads CASSSEGYGYTF. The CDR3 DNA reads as TGTGCCAGCAGCTCTGAGGGCTATGGCTACACCTTC.

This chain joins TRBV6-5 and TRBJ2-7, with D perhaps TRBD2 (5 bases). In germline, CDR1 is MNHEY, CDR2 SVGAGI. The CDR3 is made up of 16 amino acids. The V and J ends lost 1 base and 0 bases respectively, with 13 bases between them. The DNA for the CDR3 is TGTGCCAGCAGTTACTTCGGGGTGGTAGCCTCCTACGAGCAGTACTTC. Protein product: CASSYFGVVASYEQYF.

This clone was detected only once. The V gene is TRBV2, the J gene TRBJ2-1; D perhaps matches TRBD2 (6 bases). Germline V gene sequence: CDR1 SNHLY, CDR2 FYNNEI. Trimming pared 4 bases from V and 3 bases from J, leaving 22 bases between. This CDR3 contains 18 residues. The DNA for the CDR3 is TGTGCCAGCAGTGTCCGAGCGGGTGGGAGTTCAGGCTACAATGAGCAGTTCTTC. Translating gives CASSVRAGGSSGYNEQFF.

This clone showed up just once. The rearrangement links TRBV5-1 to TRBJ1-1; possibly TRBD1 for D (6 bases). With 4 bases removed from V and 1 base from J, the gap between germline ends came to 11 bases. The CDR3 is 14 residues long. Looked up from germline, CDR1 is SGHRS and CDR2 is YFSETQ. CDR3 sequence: CASSVGQKNTEAFF. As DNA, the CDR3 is TGCGCCAGCAGCGTCGGACAGAAGAACACTGAAGCTTTCTTT. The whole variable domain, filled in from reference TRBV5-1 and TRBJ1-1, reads KAGVTQTPRYLIKTRGQQVTLSCSPISGHRSVSWYQQTPGQGLQFLFEYFSETQRNKGNFPGRFSGRQFSNSRSEMNVSTLELGDSALYLCASSVGQKNTEAFFGQGTRLTVV.

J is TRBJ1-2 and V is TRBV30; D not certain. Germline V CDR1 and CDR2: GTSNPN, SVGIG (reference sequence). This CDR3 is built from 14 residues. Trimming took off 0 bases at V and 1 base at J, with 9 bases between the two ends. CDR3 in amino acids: CAWSVSEINYGYTF. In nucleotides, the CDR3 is TGTGCCTGGAGTGTTTCTGAGATTAACTATGGCTACACCTTC.

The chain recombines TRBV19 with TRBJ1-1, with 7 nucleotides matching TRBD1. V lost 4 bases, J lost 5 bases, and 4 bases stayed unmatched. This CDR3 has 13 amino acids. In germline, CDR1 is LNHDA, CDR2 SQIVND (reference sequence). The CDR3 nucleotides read TGTGCCAGTAGTACCGACAGGGAGACTGAAGCTTTCTTT. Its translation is CASSTDRETEAFF.

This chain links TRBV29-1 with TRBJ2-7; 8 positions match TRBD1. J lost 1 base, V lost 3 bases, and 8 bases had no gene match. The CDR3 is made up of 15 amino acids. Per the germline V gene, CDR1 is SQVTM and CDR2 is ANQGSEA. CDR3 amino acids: CSVDRGQGMSYEQYF. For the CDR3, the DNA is TGCAGCGTTGACCGTGGACAGGGCATGTCCTACGAGCAGTACTTC.

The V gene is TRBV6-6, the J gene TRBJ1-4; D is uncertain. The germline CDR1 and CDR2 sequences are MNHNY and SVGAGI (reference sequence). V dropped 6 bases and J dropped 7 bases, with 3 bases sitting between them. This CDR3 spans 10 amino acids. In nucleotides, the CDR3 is TGTGCCAGCAGGAGTGAAAAACTGTTTTTT. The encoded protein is CASRSEKLFF.

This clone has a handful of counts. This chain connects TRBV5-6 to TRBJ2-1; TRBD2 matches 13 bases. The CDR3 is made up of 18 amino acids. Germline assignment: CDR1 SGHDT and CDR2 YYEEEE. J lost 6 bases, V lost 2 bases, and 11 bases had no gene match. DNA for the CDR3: TGTGCCAGCAGCTTAAGGACTAGCGGGAGAAACTTTTTCAATGAGCAGTTCTTC. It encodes CASSLRTSGRNFFNEQFF. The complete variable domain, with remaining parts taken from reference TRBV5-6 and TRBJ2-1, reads DAGVTQSPTHLIKTRGQQVTLRCSPKSGHDTVSWYQQALGQGPQFIFQYYEEEERQRGNFPDRFSGHQFPNYSSELNVNALLLGDSALYLCASSLRTSGRNFFNEQFFGPGTRLTVL.

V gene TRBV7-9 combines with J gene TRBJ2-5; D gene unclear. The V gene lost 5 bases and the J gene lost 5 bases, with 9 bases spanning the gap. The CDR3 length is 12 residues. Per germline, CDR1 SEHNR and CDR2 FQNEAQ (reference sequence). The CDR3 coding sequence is TGTGCCAGCAGCCCTTATAGCGAGACCCAGTACTTC. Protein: CASSPYSETQYF.

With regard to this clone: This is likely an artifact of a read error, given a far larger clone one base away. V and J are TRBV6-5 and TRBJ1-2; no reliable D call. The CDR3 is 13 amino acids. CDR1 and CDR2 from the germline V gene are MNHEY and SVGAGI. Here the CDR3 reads CAGSYEANYGYTF. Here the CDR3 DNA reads TGTGCCGGCAGTTACGAGGCTAACTATGGCTACACCTTC.

The CDR3 DNA is TGTGCCACCAGCAGGTGGGCTAAGGGGGCGCCGGGGCCCGGGGAGCTGTTTTTT. Amino acid sequence: CATSRWAKGAPGPGELFF. V usage is TRBV15 and J usage is TRBJ2-2; 7 positions match TRBD1. The CDR3 loop spans 18 amino acids. J gave up 6 bases and V 3 bases, and 16 bases lay outside the gene matches. Germline CDR1 reads LNHNV; CDR2 reads YYDKDF (reference sequence).

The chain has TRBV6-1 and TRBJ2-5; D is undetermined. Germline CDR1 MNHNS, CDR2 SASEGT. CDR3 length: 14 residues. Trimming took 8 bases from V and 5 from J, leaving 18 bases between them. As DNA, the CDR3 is TGTGCCAGCGAACCTGCGCGTCTGCGCGAGACCCAGTACTTC. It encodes CASEPARLRETQYF.

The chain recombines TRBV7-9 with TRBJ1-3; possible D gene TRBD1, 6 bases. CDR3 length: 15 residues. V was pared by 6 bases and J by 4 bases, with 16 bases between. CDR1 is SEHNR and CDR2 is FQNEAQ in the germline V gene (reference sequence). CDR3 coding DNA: TGTGCCAGCAGTCGTCAACAGGGTGCCGGAAACACCATATATTTT. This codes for CASSRQQGAGNTIYF.

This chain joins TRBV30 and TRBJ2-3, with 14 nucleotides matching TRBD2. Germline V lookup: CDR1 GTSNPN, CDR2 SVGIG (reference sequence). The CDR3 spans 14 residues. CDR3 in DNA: TGTGCACAGACTAGCGGGAGGGCCCCAGATACGCAGTATTTT. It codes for CAQTSGRAPDTQYF. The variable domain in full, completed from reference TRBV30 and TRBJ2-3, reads SQTIHQWPATLVQPVGSPLSLECTVEGTSNPNLYWYRQAAGRGLQLLFYSVGIGQISSEVPQNLSASRPQDRQFILSSKKLLLSDSGFYLCAQTSGRAPDTQYFGPGTRLTVL.

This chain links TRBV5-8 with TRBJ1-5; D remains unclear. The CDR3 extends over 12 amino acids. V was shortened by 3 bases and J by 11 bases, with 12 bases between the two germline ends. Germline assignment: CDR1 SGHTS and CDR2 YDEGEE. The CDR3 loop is CASSSLNRAQHF. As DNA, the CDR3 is TGTGCCAGCAGCTCCCTGAATCGGGCCCAGCATTTT.

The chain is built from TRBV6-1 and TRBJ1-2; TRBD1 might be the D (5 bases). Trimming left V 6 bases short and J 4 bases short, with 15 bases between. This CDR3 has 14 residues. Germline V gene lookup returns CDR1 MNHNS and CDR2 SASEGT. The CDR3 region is CASSQGVAGYGYTF. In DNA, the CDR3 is TGTGCCAGCAGCCAAGGGGTTGCAGGCTATGGCTACACCTTC.